Below are 32 T cell receptor beta chains sequenced from a single sample in a study of cytomegalovirus exposure and HLA in healthy donors. The PCR was carried out with 60 Vbeta primers and 13 Jbeta primers. Clones were sequenced by immunoSEQ multiplex PCR, and TCRdb holds only the in-frame ones, with some missing. The sample includes 150,000 to 200,000 clones, roughly 82% of them seen just once. Sequencing was done on a sample of PBMCs. The receptor set was obtained from a man aged 50 to 60 in good health and CMV-seropositive.

About this clone: Sequence at one end of the junction differs from germline and may be a read error. CDR3 region: CASSLHGAAYKQYF. The CDR3 bases are TGTGCCAGCAGCTTGCACGGTGCGGCCTACAAGCAGTACTTC. The rearrangement joins TRBV7-9 to TRBJ2-7; D is ambiguous. The CDR3 spans 14 residues. In germline, CDR1 is SEHNR, CDR2 FQNEAQ (reference sequence).

The rearrangement links TRBV11-2 to TRBJ2-7; D possibly corresponds to TRBD2 (5 bases). The CDR3 loop spans 13 amino acids. CDR1 and CDR2 (germline): SGHAT, FQNNGV. V was trimmed by 10 bases and J by 5 bases, leaving 18 bases between them. The CDR3 nucleotides are TGTGCCACATCTTCGGGATCCCTCGACGAGCAGTACTTC. Amino acids: CATSSGSLDEQYF.

V usage is TRBV12-5 and J usage is TRBJ2-1; 9 nucleotides match TRBD1. With 9 bases clipped from V and 5 bases from J, the junction kept 5 bases outside the gene matches. Germline CDR1 LGHNT, CDR2 FRNRAP. The CDR3 has 13 amino acids. The CDR3 region has the DNA TGTGCTAGCACCGGGACAGGGAACAATGAGCAGTTCTTC. Translating it yields CASTGTGNNEQFF.

The rearrangement links TRBV19 to TRBJ2-6; D is unclear. Trimming shortened V by 5 bases and J by 3 bases, and 8 bases separated the two germline ends. The CDR3 is 14 amino acids. Germline CDR1 LNHDA, CDR2 SQIVND (reference sequence). The CDR3 DNA reads TGTGCCAGTAGTGGCGGCCATGGGGCCAACGTCCTGACTTTC. The encoded protein is CASSGGHGANVLTF.

The rearrangement uses TRBV2 and TRBJ2-7, with D possibly matching TRBD2 (5 bases). Germline V lookup: CDR1 SNHLY, CDR2 FYNNEI. CDR3 length: 11 amino acids. V was pared by 7 bases and J by 4 bases, with 8 bases between. The CDR3 reads CASTRGYEQYF. CDR3 DNA: TGTGCCAGCACACGGGGATACGAGCAGTACTTC.

The chain combines TRBV5-6 with TRBJ2-7; 7 bases fit TRBD2. Germline CDR1 reads SGHDT; CDR2 reads YYEEEE. This CDR3 has 14 amino acids. V lost 4 bases, J lost 4 bases, and 8 bases stayed unmatched. The CDR3 nucleotides read TGTGCCAGCAGCCGCGGGGGTAACCTGTACGAGCAGTACTTC. It yields the protein CASSRGGNLYEQYF.

The V gene is TRBV9, the J gene TRBJ2-2, with TRBD1 matching 8 bases. Looked up from germline, CDR1 is SGDLS and CDR2 is YYNGEE. This CDR3 comprises 18 residues. Trimming cost V 6 bases and J 3 bases; bases outside gene matches: 16. CDR3 nucleotide sequence: TGTGCCAGCACCGCTAGCGCAGGGGGCTGGAGGGACACCGGGGAGCTGTTTTTT. This translates into CASTASAGGWRDTGELFF.

The V gene is TRBV30, the J gene TRBJ1-1; a weak D match, TRBD1 (5 bases). The CDR3 is 15 residues long. Trimming took 2 bases from V and 2 from J, leaving 15 bases between them. Germline V gives CDR1 GTSNPN, CDR2 SVGIG (reference sequence). CDR3 sequence (DNA): TGTGCCTGGAGTTCGCAGCGCGACAGTAACACTGAAGCTTTCTTT. Protein: CAWSSQRDSNTEAFF.

CDR3 sequence: CASSPLGTGVDYTF. The CDR3 DNA sequence: TGTGCCAGCAGCCCCCTGGGGACAGGGGTTGACTACACCTTC. The chain joins TRBV7-9 to TRBJ1-2; 10 nucleotides agree with TRBD1. V lost 5 bases and J lost 10; bases outside the gene matches: 10. Germline V gives CDR1 SEHNR, CDR2 FQNEAQ (reference sequence). The CDR3 sequence is 14 residues long.

This clone was picked up a small number of times. The V and J genes are TRBV11-2 and TRBJ1-3; D not certain. The CDR3 is 12 residues long. Germline V gene sequence: CDR1 SGHAT, CDR2 FQNNGV. Trimming took 4 bases from V and 4 from J, leaving 5 bases between them. CDR3 coding DNA: TGTGCCAGCAGCTCCGAGGGAAACACCATATATTTT. Amino acid sequence: CASSSEGNTIYF. The full variable domain, with the rest looked up from reference TRBV11-2 and TRBJ1-3, is EAGVAQSPRYKIIEKRQSVAFWCNPISGHATLYWYQQILGQGPKLLIQFQNNGVVDDSQLPKDRFSAERLKGVDSTLKIQPAKLEDSAVYLCASSSEGNTIYFGEGSWLTVV.

The gene calls are TRBV10-3 and TRBJ1-1, with no clear D. There are 16 residues in the CDR3. V dropped 2 bases and J dropped 3 bases, with 16 bases sitting between them. From germline, CDR1 is ENHRY and CDR2 SYGVKD. The CDR3 sequence is CAISERRANRDTEAFF. The CDR3 DNA sequence: TGTGCCATCAGTGAGCGGAGGGCGAATAGGGACACTGAAGCTTTCTTT.

The chain employs TRBV7-8 and TRBJ2-1, with D perhaps matching TRBD1 (6 bases). This CDR3 has 15 amino acids. CDR1 SGHVS and CDR2 FQNEAQ come from the germline V gene. The germline V and J ends were trimmed by 5 bases and 3 bases, with 14 bases remaining between them. CDR3 coding DNA: TGTGCCAGCAGCCCTAGAGTACAGGGCTACAATGAGCAGTTCTTC. As protein: CASSPRVQGYNEQFF. Full variable domain (rest looked up from reference TRBV7-8 and TRBJ2-1): GAGVSQSPRYKVAKRGQDVALRCDPISGHVSLFWYQQALGQGPEFLTYFQNEAQLDKSGLPSDRFFAERPEGSVSTLKIQRTQQEDSAVYLCASSPRVQGYNEQFFGPGTRLTVL.

The table lists this clone with a few counts. This chain uses TRBV6-5 with TRBJ1-6, with D unclear. The germline CDR1 and CDR2 sequences are MNHEY and SVGAGI. CDR3 length: 13 amino acids. V shed 6 bases and J shed 9 bases, with 12 bases lying between them. The DNA of the CDR3 is TGTGCCAGCAGAGGCAGGCAGAGTTCACCCCTCCACTTT. It codes for CASRGRQSSPLHF.

The chain is built from TRBV30 and TRBJ2-7; 8 bases match TRBD2. V shed 6 bases and J 3 bases; nucleotides not matched to a gene: 10. CDR1 and CDR2 (germline): GTSNPN, SVGIG (reference sequence). The CDR3 runs 14 residues. The CDR3 is CACIWRGVHYEQYF. The DNA for the CDR3 is TGTGCCTGCATCTGGCGGGGGGTACACTACGAGCAGTACTTC.

This clone was seen more than once but under ten times. The V gene is TRBV7-3, the J gene TRBJ2-3, with 8 bases fitting TRBD2. The germline gives CDR1 SGHTA, CDR2 FQGTGA. The length of the CDR3 is 15 residues. V shed 5 bases and J 4 bases; nucleotides not matched to a gene: 8. CDR3 DNA: TGTGCCAGCAGCACTGGGGGAGCGGGAGCAGATACGCAGTATTTT. Translated: CASSTGGAGADTQYF.

In this sample, this clone turned up a few times. This sequence joins TRBV30 and TRBJ2-1; D call uncertain. The CDR3 contains 11 residues. Trimming removed 1 base from V and 8 bases from J, with 6 bases in between. Per the germline V gene, CDR1 is GTSNPN and CDR2 is SVGIG (reference sequence). The CDR3 DNA sequence: TGTGCCTGGAGTGGGGCGCATGAGCAGTTCTTC. It yields the protein CAWSGAHEQFF. The complete variable domain, with remaining parts taken from reference TRBV30 and TRBJ2-1, reads SQTIHQWPATLVQPVGSPLSLECTVEGTSNPNLYWYRQAAGRGLQLLFYSVGIGQISSEVPQNLSASRPQDRQFILSSKKLLLSDSGFYLCAWSGAHEQFFGPGTRLTVL.

This chain uses TRBV5-1 with TRBJ2-7, with TRBD1 identical over 10 bases. The V segment lost 3 bases and the J segment 2 bases; nucleotides outside the gene matches: 5. The CDR3 has 15 residues. Germline V gives CDR1 SGHRS, CDR2 YFSETQ. The CDR3 DNA follows: TGCGCCAGCAGCTCCCGGGACAGGGGTGCCTACGAGCAGTACTTC. This sequence encodes CASSSRDRGAYEQYF.

CDR3 bases: TGTGCCAGCAGCTCCGGGACTAGCGGGATTAGCTCCTACAATGAGCAGTTCTTC. Translating gives CASSSGTSGISSYNEQFF. The chain links TRBV28 to TRBJ2-1; 13 bases line up with TRBD2. This CDR3 contains 18 residues. J gave up 0 bases and V 6 bases, and 8 bases lay outside the gene matches. Germline CDR1 is MDHEN and CDR2 is SYDVKM.

The chain has TRBV10-2 and TRBJ1-2; 8 bases are shared with TRBD1. The CDR3 has 13 residues. With V trimmed by 5 bases and J by 4 bases, 3 bases remained unmatched. The germline V gene encodes CDR1 WSHSY and CDR2 SAAADI. Here the CDR3 reads CASSSGGIYGYTF. In nucleotides, the CDR3 is TGCGCCAGCAGTTCAGGGGGCATCTATGGCTACACCTTC.

This CDR3 is CASSLQGNNYGYTF. The CDR3 nucleotides are TGTGCCAGTAGTCTACAGGGGAATAACTATGGCTACACCTTC. The V call is TRBV19, the J call TRBJ1-2; 7 bases map to TRBD1. The trim removed 5 bases at V and 1 base at J, leaving 4 bases unmatched. Germline V gene sequence: CDR1 LNHDA, CDR2 SQIVND (reference sequence). The CDR3 consists of 14 residues.

This clone was seen only once. The CDR3 DNA follows: TGTGCCAGCAGTCCCCGGACAGGCAATCAGCCCCAGCATTTT. Its translation is CASSPRTGNQPQHF. This rearrangement joins TRBV27 to TRBJ1-5; maybe TRBD1 (6 bases). With 5 bases removed from V and 2 bases from J, the gap between germline ends came to 10 bases. Germline CDR1 is MNHEY and CDR2 is SMNVEV (reference sequence). This CDR3 spans 14 amino acids.

This sequence joins TRBV5-5 and TRBJ2-5; 7 bases map to TRBD1. The germline V gene encodes CDR1 SGHKS and CDR2 YYEKEE (reference sequence). With V trimmed by 7 bases and J by 5 bases, 14 bases remained unmatched. The CDR3 runs to 15 residues. The CDR3 DNA reads TGTGCCAGCCTTACTGGCAGGGGGTTGACGGAGACCCAGTACTTC. Amino acid sequence: CASLTGRGLTETQYF.

This chain connects TRBV27 to TRBJ2-7; 11 nucleotides agree with TRBD1. The CDR3 consists of 15 residues. The germline V gene has CDR1 MNHEY and CDR2 SMNVEV (reference sequence). V was pared by 5 bases and J by 9 bases, with 12 bases of the junction left unmatched. CDR3 sequence (DNA): TGTGCCAGCAGTAAGGGGGAGGGGGGGACAGGGGGGCAGTACTTC. It is translated as CASSKGEGGTGGQYF.

The table lists this clone with a few counts. The chain couples TRBV5-4 to TRBJ2-1; 12 bases fit TRBD2. The CDR3 is 17 residues long. Looked up from germline, CDR1 is SGHNT and CDR2 is YYREEE (reference sequence). The junction had 7 bases not matched to a gene; V was cut back by 4 bases and J by 2 bases. CDR3 nucleotides: TGTGCCAGCAGCCTGACTAGCGGGGGAGGGACCTACAATGAGCAGTTCTTC. It translates to CASSLTSGGGTYNEQFF. Full variable domain (remainder filled in from reference TRBV5-4 and TRBJ2-1): ETGVTQSPTHLIKTRGQQVTLRCSSQSGHNTVSWYQQALGQGPQFIFQYYREEENGRGNFPPRFSGLQFPNYSSELNVNALELDDSALYLCASSLTSGGGTYNEQFFGPGTRLTVL.

The genes are TRBV5-4 and TRBJ1-1; TRBD1 is a possible D gene (6 bases). This CDR3 comprises 15 residues. Deletions cut 0 bases from V and 3 bases from J, with 12 bases between. CDR1 and CDR2 (germline): SGHNT, YYREEE (reference sequence). In nucleotides, the CDR3 is TGTGCCAGCAGCTTGGACAGGGTTTGGGACACTGAAGCTTTCTTT. Its translation: CASSLDRVWDTEAFF.

The CDR3 bases are TGTGCCAGCAGTTTAACAGACATTCAGCCCCAGCATTTT. It encodes CASSLTDIQPQHF. The V gene is TRBV27, the J gene TRBJ1-5; no reliable D call. The CDR3 length is 13 residues. Trimming stripped 2 bases from V and 6 bases from J, with 8 bases between. Germline-derived CDR1 and CDR2 are MNHEY and SMNVEV (reference sequence).

This clone has a single count. The V gene is TRBV5-4, the J gene TRBJ1-6; D gene uncertain. The CDR3 runs 15 residues. Germline CDR1 SGHNT, CDR2 YYREEE (reference sequence). V lost 1 base to trimming and J lost 4 bases, with 9 bases between them. The CDR3 loop reads CASSLSTNYNSPLHF. The CDR3, as DNA: TGTGCCAGCAGCTTGAGCACGAATTATAATTCACCCCTCCACTTT.

The chain is built from TRBV23-1 and TRBJ2-7, with 8 bases that match TRBD1. TRBV23-1 is known as an ORF, though its function is uncertain. The J segment lost 5 bases and the V segment lost 3 bases, leaving 6 bases of the junction unmatched. CDR3 length equals 14 residues. The CDR3 coding sequence is TGCGCCAGCAGTCAGACATCAGGGGGCCACGAGCAGTACTTC. This translates into CASSQTSGGHEQYF.

The rearrangement joins TRBV5-1 to TRBJ2-7, with TRBD2 matching over 11 bases. V was clipped by 4 bases and J by 3 bases; unmatched bases: 9. The CDR3 loop spans 16 amino acids. Germline CDR1 is SGHRS and CDR2 is YFSETQ. The CDR3 bases are TGCGCCAGCAGCCCGCTCCCTAGCGGGAGGATCTACGAGCAGTACTTC. Residues: CASSPLPSGRIYEQYF.

This clone was recorded a few times. The chain couples TRBV11-3 to TRBJ2-7, with 9 bases that match TRBD1. V was pared by 4 bases and J by 3 bases, with 10 bases of the junction left unmatched. CDR1 SGHNT and CDR2 YENEEA come from the germline V gene. The CDR3 is 16 residues long. CDR3 sequence reads: CASSSGYRGRFYEQYF. Written as DNA, the CDR3 is TGTGCCAGCAGCTCAGGATACAGGGGGCGCTTCTACGAGCAGTACTTC.

The chain couples TRBV6-5 to TRBJ1-6, with 9 bases identical to TRBD1. Germline CDR1 is MNHEY and CDR2 is SVGAGI. The CDR3 sequence is 14 residues long. Trimming cost V 6 bases and J 7 bases; bases outside gene matches: 4. The CDR3 bases are TGTGCCAGCAGCCGTGGACAGGGGAATTCACCCCTCCACTTT. Its protein is CASSRGQGNSPLHF.

This chain uses TRBV7-3 with TRBJ1-1, with 7 bases fitting TRBD1. Germline-derived CDR1 and CDR2 are SGHTA and FQGTGA. Trimming took 5 bases from V and 5 from J; bases not matched to a gene: 5. This CDR3 region has 13 residues. Here the CDR3 reads CASSEDRLTEAFF. The CDR3, as DNA: TGTGCCAGCAGCGAGGACAGGTTGACTGAAGCTTTCTTT.